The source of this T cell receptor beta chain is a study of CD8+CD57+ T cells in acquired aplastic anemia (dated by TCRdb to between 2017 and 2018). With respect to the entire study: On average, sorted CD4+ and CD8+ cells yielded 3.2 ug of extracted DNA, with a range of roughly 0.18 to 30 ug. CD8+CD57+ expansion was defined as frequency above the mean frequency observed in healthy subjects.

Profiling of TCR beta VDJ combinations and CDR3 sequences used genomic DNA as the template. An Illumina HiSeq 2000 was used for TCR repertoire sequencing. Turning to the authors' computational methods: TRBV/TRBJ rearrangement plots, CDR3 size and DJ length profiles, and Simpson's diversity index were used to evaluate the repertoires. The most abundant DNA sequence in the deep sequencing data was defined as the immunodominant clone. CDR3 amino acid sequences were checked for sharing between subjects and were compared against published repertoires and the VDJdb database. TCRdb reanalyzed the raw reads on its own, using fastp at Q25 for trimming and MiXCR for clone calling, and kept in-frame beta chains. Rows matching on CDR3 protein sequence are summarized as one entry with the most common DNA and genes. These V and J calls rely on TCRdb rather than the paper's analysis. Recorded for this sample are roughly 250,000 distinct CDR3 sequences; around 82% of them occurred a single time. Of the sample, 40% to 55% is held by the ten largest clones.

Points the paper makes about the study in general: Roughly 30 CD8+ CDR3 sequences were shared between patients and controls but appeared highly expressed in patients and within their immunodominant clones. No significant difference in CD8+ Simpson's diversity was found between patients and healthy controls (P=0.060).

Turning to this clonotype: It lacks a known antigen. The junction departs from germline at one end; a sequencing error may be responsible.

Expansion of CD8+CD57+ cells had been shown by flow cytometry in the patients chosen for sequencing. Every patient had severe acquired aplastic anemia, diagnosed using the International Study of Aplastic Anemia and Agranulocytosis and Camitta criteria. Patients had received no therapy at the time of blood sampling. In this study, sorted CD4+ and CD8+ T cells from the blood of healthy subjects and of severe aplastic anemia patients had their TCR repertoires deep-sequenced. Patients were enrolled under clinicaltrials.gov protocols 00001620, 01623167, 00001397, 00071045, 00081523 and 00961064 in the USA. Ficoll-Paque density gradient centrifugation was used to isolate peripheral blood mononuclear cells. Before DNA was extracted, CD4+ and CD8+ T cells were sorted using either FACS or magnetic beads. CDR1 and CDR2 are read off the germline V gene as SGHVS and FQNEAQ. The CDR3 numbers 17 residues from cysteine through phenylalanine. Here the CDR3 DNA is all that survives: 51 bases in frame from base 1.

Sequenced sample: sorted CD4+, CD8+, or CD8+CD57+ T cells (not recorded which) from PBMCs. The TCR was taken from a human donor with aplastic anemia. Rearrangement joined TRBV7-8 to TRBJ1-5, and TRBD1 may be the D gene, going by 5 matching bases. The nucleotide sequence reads TGTGCCAGCAGCTTAGCGGGCGGTCCAGGGAGCACTCAGCCCCAGCATTTT. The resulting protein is CASSLAGGPGSTQPQHF.